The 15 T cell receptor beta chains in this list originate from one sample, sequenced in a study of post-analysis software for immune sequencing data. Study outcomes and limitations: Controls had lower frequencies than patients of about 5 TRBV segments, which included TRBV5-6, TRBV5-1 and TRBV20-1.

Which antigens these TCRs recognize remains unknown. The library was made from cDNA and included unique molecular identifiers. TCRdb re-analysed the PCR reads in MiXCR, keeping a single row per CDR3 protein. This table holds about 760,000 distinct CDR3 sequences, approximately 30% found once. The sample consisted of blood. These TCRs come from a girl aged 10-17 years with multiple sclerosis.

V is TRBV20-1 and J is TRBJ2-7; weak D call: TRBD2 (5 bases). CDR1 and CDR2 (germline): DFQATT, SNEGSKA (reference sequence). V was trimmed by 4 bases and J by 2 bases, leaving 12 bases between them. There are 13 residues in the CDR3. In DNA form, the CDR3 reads TGCAGTGCTATAAGGGAGTCCCCCTACGAGCAGTACTTC. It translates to CSAIRESPYEQYF.

Here the CDR3 reads CASSPDIDGYTF. CDR3 sequence (DNA): TGCGCCAGCAGCCCAGACATCGATGGCTACACCTTC. The chain is built from TRBV5-1 and TRBJ1-2; D unresolved. CDR1 SGHRS and CDR2 YFSETQ come from the germline V gene. The V gene lost 4 bases and the J gene lost 6 bases, with 10 bases spanning the gap. This CDR3 region has 12 residues.

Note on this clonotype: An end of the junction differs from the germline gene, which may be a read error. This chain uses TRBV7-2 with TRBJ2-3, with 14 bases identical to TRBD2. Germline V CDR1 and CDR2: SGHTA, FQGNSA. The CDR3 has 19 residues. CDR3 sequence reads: CASSHLGLAGGRGTGTQYF. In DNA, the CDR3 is TGTGCCAGCAGTCACCTAGGACTAGCGGGAGGAAGGGGCACAGGTACGCAGTATTTT.

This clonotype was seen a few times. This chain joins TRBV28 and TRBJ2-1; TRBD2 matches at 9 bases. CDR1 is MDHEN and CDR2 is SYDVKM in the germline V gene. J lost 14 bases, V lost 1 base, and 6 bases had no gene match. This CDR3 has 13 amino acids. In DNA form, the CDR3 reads TGTGCCAGCAGTTTATCGGTAGCGGGGGACGAGTTCTTC. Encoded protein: CASSLSVAGDEFF.

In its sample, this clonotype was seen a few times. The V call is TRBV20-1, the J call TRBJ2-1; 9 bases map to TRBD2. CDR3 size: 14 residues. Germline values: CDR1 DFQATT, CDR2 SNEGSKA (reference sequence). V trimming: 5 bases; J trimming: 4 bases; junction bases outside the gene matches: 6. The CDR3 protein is CSASVAGGYNEQFF. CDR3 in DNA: TGCAGTGCTTCGGTGGCGGGGGGGTACAATGAGCAGTTCTTC.

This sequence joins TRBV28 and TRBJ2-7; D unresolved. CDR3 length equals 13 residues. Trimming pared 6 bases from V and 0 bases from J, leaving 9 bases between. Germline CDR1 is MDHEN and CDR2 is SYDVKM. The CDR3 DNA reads TGTGCCAGCAGGAGTGGTAACTCCTACGAGCAGTACTTC. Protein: CASRSGNSYEQYF. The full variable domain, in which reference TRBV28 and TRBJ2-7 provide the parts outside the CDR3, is DVKVTQSSRYLVKRTGEKVFLECVQDMDHENMFWYRQDPGLGLRLIYFSYDVKMKEKGDIPEGYSVSREKKERFSLILESASTNQTSMYLCASRSGNSYEQYFGPGTRLTVT.

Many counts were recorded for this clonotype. The CDR3 loop reads CASSMSSPENIQYF. DNA for the CDR3: TGCGCCAGCAGTATGAGTAGCCCAGAAAACATTCAGTACTTC. J is TRBJ2-4 and V is TRBV5-1, with unresolved D. Germline values: CDR1 SGHRS, CDR2 YFSETQ. Deletions cut 5 bases from V and 5 bases from J, with 14 bases between. The CDR3 consists of 14 residues.

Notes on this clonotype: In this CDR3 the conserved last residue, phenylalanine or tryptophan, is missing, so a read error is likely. CDR3 coding DNA: TGTGCCAGCAGCTTGGTAGCGGGATTGAGCGGGGGAGAGACCCAGTACTGC. It encodes CASSLVAGLSGGETQYC. The rearrangement joins TRBV5-6 to TRBJ2-7; 8 bases align to TRBD2. With the DNA end fitting TRBJ2-5 better, the J assignment may be wrong. From germline, CDR1 is SGHDT and CDR2 YYEEEE. CDR3 length: 17 residues.

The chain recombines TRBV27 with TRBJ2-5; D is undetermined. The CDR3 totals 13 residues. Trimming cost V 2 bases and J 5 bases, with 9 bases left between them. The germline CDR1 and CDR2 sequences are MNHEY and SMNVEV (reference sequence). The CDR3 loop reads CASSLNLRETQYF. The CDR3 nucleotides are TGTGCCAGCAGTTTAAACCTCCGGGAGACCCAGTACTTC.

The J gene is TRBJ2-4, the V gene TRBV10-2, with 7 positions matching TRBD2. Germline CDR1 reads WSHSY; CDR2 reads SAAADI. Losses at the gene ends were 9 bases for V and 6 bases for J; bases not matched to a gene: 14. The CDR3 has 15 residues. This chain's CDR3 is CARGWTGGTLNIQYF. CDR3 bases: TGCGCCAGGGGGTGGACGGGAGGAACTCTAAACATTCAGTACTTC.

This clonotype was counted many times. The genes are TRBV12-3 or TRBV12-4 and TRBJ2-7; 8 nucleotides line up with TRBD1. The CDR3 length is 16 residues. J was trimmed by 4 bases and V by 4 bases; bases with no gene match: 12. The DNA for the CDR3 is TGTGCCAGCAGTTGGAAAAAGACAGGGGCAAAATACGAGCAGTACTTC. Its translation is CASSWKKTGAKYEQYF.

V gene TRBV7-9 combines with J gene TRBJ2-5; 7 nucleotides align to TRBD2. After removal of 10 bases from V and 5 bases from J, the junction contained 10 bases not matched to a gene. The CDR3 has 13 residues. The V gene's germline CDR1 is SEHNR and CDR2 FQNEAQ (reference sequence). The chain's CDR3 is CAMQGGPRETQYF. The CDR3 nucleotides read TGTGCCATGCAGGGAGGGCCTCGGGAGACCCAGTACTTC.

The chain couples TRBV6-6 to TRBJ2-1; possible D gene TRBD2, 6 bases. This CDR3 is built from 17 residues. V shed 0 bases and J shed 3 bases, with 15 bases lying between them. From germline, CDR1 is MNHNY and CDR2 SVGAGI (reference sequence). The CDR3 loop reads CASSYSGFSGVYNEQFF. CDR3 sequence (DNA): TGTGCCAGCAGTTACTCCGGATTTTCGGGAGTCTACAATGAGCAGTTCTTC.

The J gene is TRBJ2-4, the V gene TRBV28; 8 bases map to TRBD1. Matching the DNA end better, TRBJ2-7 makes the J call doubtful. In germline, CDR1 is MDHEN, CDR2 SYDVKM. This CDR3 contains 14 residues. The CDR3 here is CASGGQGAPYEQYF. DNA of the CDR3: TGTGCCAGTGGCGGGCAGGGGGCCCCCTACGAGCAGTACTTC.

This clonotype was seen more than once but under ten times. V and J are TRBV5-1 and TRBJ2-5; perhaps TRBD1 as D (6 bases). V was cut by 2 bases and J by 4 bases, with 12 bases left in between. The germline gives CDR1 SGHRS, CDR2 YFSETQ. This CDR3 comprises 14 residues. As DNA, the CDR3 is TGCGCCAGCAGCTTTGTACAGGGCGGAGAGACCCAGTACTTC. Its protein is CASSFVQGGETQYF.